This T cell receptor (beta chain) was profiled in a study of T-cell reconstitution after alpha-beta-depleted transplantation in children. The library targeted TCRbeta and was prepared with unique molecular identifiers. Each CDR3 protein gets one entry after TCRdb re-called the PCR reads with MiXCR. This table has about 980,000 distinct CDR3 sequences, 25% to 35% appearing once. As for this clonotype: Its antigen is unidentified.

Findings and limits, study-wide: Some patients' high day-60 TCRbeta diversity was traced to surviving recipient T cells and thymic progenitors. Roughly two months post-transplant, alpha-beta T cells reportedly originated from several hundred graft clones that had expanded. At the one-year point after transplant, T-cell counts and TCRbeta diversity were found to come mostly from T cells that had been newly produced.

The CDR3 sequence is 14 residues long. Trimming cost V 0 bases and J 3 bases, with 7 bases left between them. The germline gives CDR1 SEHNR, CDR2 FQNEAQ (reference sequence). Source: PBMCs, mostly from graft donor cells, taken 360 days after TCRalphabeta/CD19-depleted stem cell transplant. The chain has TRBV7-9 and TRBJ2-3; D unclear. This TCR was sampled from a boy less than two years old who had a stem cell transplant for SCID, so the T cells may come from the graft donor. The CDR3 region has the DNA TGTGCCAGCAGCTTAGCGGCGTTGACAGATACGCAGTATTTT. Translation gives CASSLAALTDTQYF.